The rows below give T cell receptor beta chains drawn from one sample of a study of T cell clones after liver transplantation. The table came from immunoSEQ multiplex PCR; TCRdb's copy has only in-frame clones and leaves some out. This sample has over 70,000 clones, with roughly 80% found just once. The specimen was CD4+ T cells from blood, collected 12 months after liver transplant. Receptors were obtained from a human patient who received a liver transplant. Some T cells may arise from the graft donor. Each CDR3 is given without its conserved first and last residue.

V gene: TRBV5-5; J gene: TRBJ2-3; CDR3 protein: ASSLGTGKDTQY
V gene: TRBV7-2; J gene: TRBJ2-5; CDR3 protein: ASSTLGTSGRGGY
V gene: TRBV5-1; J gene: TRBJ2-2; CDR3 protein: ASTGQANTGELF
V gene: TRBV6-6; J gene: TRBJ2-7; CDR3 protein: ASRNTGSSYEQY
V gene: TRBV6-5; J gene: TRBJ1-2; CDR3 protein: ASTRQGSGYYGYT
V gene: TRBV29-1; J gene: TRBJ1-3; CDR3 protein: SVDIGGNTIY
V gene: TRBV27; J gene: TRBJ2-7; CDR3 protein: ASSSLGRQDEQY
V gene: TRBV2; J gene: TRBJ2-1; CDR3 protein: ASSPRDRGYNEQF
V gene: TRBV9; J gene: TRBJ1-2; CDR3 protein: ASSARGGNYGYT
V gene: TRBV13; J gene: TRBJ2-3; CDR3 protein: ASSLGGPSTDTQY
V gene: TRBV15; J gene: TRBJ2-7; CDR3 protein: ATSRAPGPYEQY
V gene: TRBV11-2; J gene: TRBJ1-1; CDR3 protein: ASSLTLGTGAKTEAF
V gene: TRBV5-8; J gene: TRBJ1-1; CDR3 protein: ASSLHSGWNTEAF
V gene: TRBV7-9; J gene: TRBJ1-1; CDR3 protein: ALQLKGTGGTEAF
V gene: TRBV19; J gene: TRBJ1-4; CDR3 protein: ASRPDRRLEKLF
V gene: TRBV7-2; J gene: TRBJ1-1; CDR3 protein: ASSLASPGSGTEAF
V gene: TRBV28; J gene: TRBJ2-7; CDR3 protein: ASSLWEGTDEQY
V gene: TRBV5-1; J gene: TRBJ2-5; CDR3 protein: ASSSRRGAQETQY
V gene: TRBV7-9; J gene: TRBJ2-2; CDR3 protein: ASSTRAGTANTGELF
V gene: TRBV28; J gene: TRBJ1-5; CDR3 protein: ASLIGNSNQPQH
V gene: TRBV9; J gene: TRBJ2-7; CDR3 protein: ASSVGGASGSYEQY
V gene: TRBV7-9; J gene: TRBJ2-6; CDR3 protein: ASSLMSSGANVLT
V gene: TRBV12-5; J gene: TRBJ1-1; CDR3 protein: ASGLITQGAATEAF
V gene: TRBV18; J gene: TRBJ2-1; CDR3 protein: ASSPQGARYNEQF
V gene: TRBV6-6; J gene: TRBJ2-7; CDR3 protein: ASRLTTSGRPYEQY
V gene: TRBV7-3; J gene: TRBJ1-1; CDR3 protein: ASSLDRGHNTEAF
V gene: TRBV9; J gene: TRBJ2-2; CDR3 protein: ASSVGVSPDTGELF
V gene: TRBV7-8; J gene: TRBJ1-2; CDR3 protein: ASSLRTGANYGYT
V gene: TRBV5-5; J gene: TRBJ1-1; CDR3 protein: ASSLDFGGTQEAF
V gene: TRBV29-1; J gene: TRBJ1-1; CDR3 protein: SVTGTGLNTEAF
V gene: TRBV6-6; J gene: TRBJ2-3; CDR3 protein: ASRGGSTDTQY
V gene: TRBV19; J gene: TRBJ2-1; CDR3 protein: ASSIANRVPNEQF
V gene: TRBV5-1; J gene: TRBJ2-5; CDR3 protein: ASTGLPQETQY
V gene: TRBV18; J gene: TRBJ1-4; CDR3 protein: ASSPGTNEKLF
V gene: TRBV19; J gene: TRBJ1-5; CDR3 protein: ASSRQGNQPQH
V gene: TRBV7-6; J gene: TRBJ2-1; CDR3 protein: ASSLSGRLVEQF
V gene: TRBV19; J gene: TRBJ1-2; CDR3 protein: ASSPGQGNSYGYT
V gene: TRBV5-1; J gene: TRBJ1-1; CDR3 protein: ASSSLSPPGAF
V gene: TRBV11-2; J gene: TRBJ2-7; CDR3 protein: ASEQASNYEQY
V gene: TRBV5-1; J gene: TRBJ2-7; CDR3 protein: ASSLVGEGSPYEQY
V gene: TRBV19; J gene: TRBJ2-1; CDR3 protein: ASSIAGGGEQF
V gene: TRBV7-2; J gene: TRBJ2-1; CDR3 protein: ASSLSQPLNSYNEQF
V gene: TRBV20-1; J gene: TRBJ1-5; CDR3 protein: SAGVRAPQH
V gene: TRBV28; J gene: TRBJ1-1; CDR3 protein: ASSVASGTEAF
V gene: TRBV6-1; J gene: TRBJ2-7; CDR3 protein: ASALDRGRNEQY
V gene: TRBV18; J gene: TRBJ2-7; CDR3 protein: ASSPQGQSPYEQY
V gene: TRBV5-1; J gene: TRBJ2-1; CDR3 protein: ASSLEGGSRHNEQF